This T cell receptor beta chain was captured in a study of blood T cell dynamics during melanoma immunotherapy. Time point denoted: week 3, after first cycle of checkpoint inhibitor. Only in-frame clones appear in the TCRdb table, and some are missing; sequencing was by immunoSEQ multiplex PCR. The sample records approximately 11,000 clones, roughly 90% being singletons. The ends were cut back, 5 bases at V and 1 base at J, with 5 bases in the middle. CDR3 length: 11 amino acids. Per the germline V gene, CDR1 is DFQATT and CDR2 is SNEGSKA (reference sequence). The V and J genes are TRBV20-1 and TRBJ1-1; no definite D call. The clonotype originates from a human donor with melanoma. Sample: blood, taken from a patient treated with checkpoint blockade. The CDR3 region has the DNA TGCAGTGCTTTCTCGAACACTGAAGCTTTCTTT. Translation: CSAFSNTEAFF.